This TCR beta chain came from a study of T cells in Graves' hyperthyroidism and ophthalmopathy. The wider study: Blood was drawn when the patient was first diagnosed and still untreated.

The CDR3 consists of 14 residues. V shed 0 bases, J shed 10 bases, and the junction held 0 bases outside the gene matches. The germline gives CDR1 LNHNV, CDR2 YYDKDF (reference sequence). Study results and caveats: The model forecast ophthalmopathy, anticipating it by a median approximately 6 months before onset.

Ten or more counts support this clonotype. What it recognizes is unknown. Amplification yielded TCR beta CDR3 regions, with RNA transcripts as the source. Initially, a first-round RT-PCR of the TCR CDR3 employed the HTBI primer set. Each CDR3 protein is one row after TCRdb ran MiXCR on the multiplex PCR reads. The sample holds about 290,000 distinct CDR3 sequences; less than 20% are singletons and the top ten take 39%. The clonotype was recovered from a man aged 50-59 years with Graves' ophthalmopathy. The sequenced material came from blood. The chain combines TRBV15 with TRBJ2-1; 13 bases match TRBD2. CDR3 coding DNA: TGTGCCACCAGCAGAGAGACTAGCGGGAGGGAGCAGTTCTTC. This translates into CATSRETSGREQFF.